This TCR beta chain was retrieved from a study of sequential checkpoint blockade in melanoma (dated by TCRdb to about 2019). With regard to the full study: In a 1:1 randomization, patients received either first-line nivolumab then ipilimumab (arm A) or ipilimumab then nivolumab (arm B). Both trial sequences were followed by maintenance nivolumab.

Explained via the paper, the treatment or condition label denotes: randomized to nivolumab then ipilimumab (arm A) or the reverse (arm B). No trial patient had received prior DNA-damaging chemotherapy. Thawed PBMCs were sorted on a FACS Aria II flow cytometer to isolate live CD3+CD8+ cells negative for CD19 and CD56. Samples came from patients with melanoma in CheckMate 064, a randomized, open-label phase II trial of sequential checkpoint blockade. Peripheral blood mononuclear cells were obtained through leukapheresis, purified using Ficoll-Paque, and frozen in human serum containing approximately 10% DMSO. Immediately after sorting, the purity of sorted blood CD3+CD8+ cells was verified to be >98%, after which DNA was extracted. The CDR3 starts with the cysteine, ends with the phenylalanine, and has 13 residues. The retained sequence is limited to the CDR3, 39 bases, with the frame set at the first base. V drops 8 bases and J drops 1 base, leaving 9 bases in between. CDR1 is given as WSHSY and CDR2 as SAAADI, both from the germline V gene.

About this clone: Its specific antigen is unknown. No qualities accompany the bases; no much larger clone lies one base away.

Broad study findings and their caveats: Validation of the response-prediction model combining TCR metrics and mutation burden is needed in larger, independent patient cohorts.

The immunoSEQ Assay was used to immunosequence TCRbeta CDR3 regions from genomic DNA. Prior to high-throughput sequencing, genomic DNA was amplified by bias-controlled multiplex PCR. The study's own analysis went as follows. To quantify the absolute abundance of each unique TCRbeta CDR3 region, the sequences were collapsed and filtered. Clonality, defined as 1 minus Pielou's evenness, was calculated using productive rearrangements only. A previously published method was used to identify clones with significantly greater frequencies in on-treatment samples than in baseline samples. TCRdb took over this immuneACCESS table, retaining in-frame rearrangements with V and J assigned. Such tables are incomplete; in checked studies, under half of the missing clones stem from an unresolved V gene, and the remainder is unexplained. That table is the source of V, J and clone size, and D and trimming were worked out from the DNA. For this sample there are some 18,000 clones; 60% to 80% appear just once. Around 11% of the sample is held by the ten biggest clonotypes.

The sequenced sample was CD8+ T cells sorted from blood (inferred from file names), obtained from a patient given nivolumab and ipilimumab in sequence. The V and J genes are TRBV10-2 and TRBJ2-1, with the D gene not clear enough to name. This TCR was recovered from a human donor with melanoma. The nucleotides read TGCGCCAGCGGCCAATTTTCCTACAATGAGCAGTTCTTC. This codes for CASGQFSYNEQFF.